The next 27 T cell receptor beta chains were all read from a single sample in a study of radiotherapy plus CTLA-4 blockade in lung cancer (dated 2018 in TCRdb). Libraries were built with the immunoSEQ multiplex PCR assay. The table was pulled from immuneACCESS by TCRdb, which kept in-frame rearrangements only. Such tables lose some clones; where checked, under half of the loss comes from unresolved V genes, and the rest has no known cause. This sample lists approximately 98,000 clones; 82% were detected once. Roughly 3.5% of the sample comes from the top ten. Material: peripheral blood, obtained from a patient treated with radiotherapy plus ipilimumab. Every receptor here comes from a human donor with non-small cell lung cancer who had a partial response to radiotherapy plus ipilimumab.

The gene calls are TRBV11-2 and TRBJ2-1, with 8 nucleotides matching TRBD1. Trimming cost V 5 bases and J 2 bases; bases outside gene matches: 8. CDR1 is SGHAT, CDR2 FQNNGV, per germline. This CDR3 comprises 16 residues. CDR3 protein: CASSLSTGDPYNEQFF. In nucleotides, the CDR3 is TGTGCCAGCAGCCTATCGACAGGGGATCCCTACAATGAGCAGTTCTTC.

The chain links TRBV5-1 to TRBJ2-7; D uncertain. Germline V gene data show CDR1 as SGHRS and CDR2 as YFSETQ. The germline V and J ends were trimmed by 0 bases and 6 bases, with 13 bases remaining between them. The CDR3 has 14 amino acids. The CDR3 DNA sequence: TGCGCCAGCAGCTTGGGACCCCGGGTCGGCGAGCAGTACTTC. Translation gives CASSLGPRVGEQYF.

This clone was counted between two and nine times. V and J are TRBV29-1 and TRBJ1-2, with a possible D match to TRBD1 (6 bases). V gave up 5 bases and J gave up 3 bases, with 16 bases separating them. The CDR3 has 14 amino acids. Germline CDR1 is SQVTM and CDR2 is ANQGSEA. CDR3 sequence (DNA): TGCAGCGTTCAACAGGGAGGGGGTCACTATGGCTACACCTTC. It translates to CSVQQGGGHYGYTF.

This chain links TRBV7-9 with TRBJ2-1, with TRBD2 matching 11 bases. The V gene end was trimmed by 5 bases and the J gene end by 2 bases; junction bases not matched to a gene: 8. The V gene's germline CDR1 is SEHNR and CDR2 FQNEAQ (reference sequence). CDR3 size: 17 residues. CDR3 DNA sequence: TGTGCCAGCAGCCGGATGACTAGCGGGATCACCTACAATGAGCAGTTCTTC. Its translation: CASSRMTSGITYNEQFF.

The chain recombines TRBV7-9 with TRBJ2-3; D possibly corresponds to TRBD2 (6 bases). Looked up from germline, CDR1 is SEHNR and CDR2 is FQNEAQ (reference sequence). Trimming left V 5 bases short and J 4 bases short, with 10 bases between. This CDR3 has 13 amino acids. The CDR3: CASSLRGSDTQYF. The CDR3 DNA is TGTGCCAGCAGCCTTCGGGGGTCAGATACGCAGTATTTT.

The V gene is TRBV18, the J gene TRBJ1-2; D uncertain. The ends were cut back, 4 bases at V and 8 bases at J, with 14 bases in the middle. Germline assignment: CDR1 KGHSH and CDR2 LQKENI. The CDR3 is 13 amino acids. The CDR3 loop reads CASSRRHGEGYTF. The CDR3 DNA reads as TGTGCCAGCTCACGGAGACACGGGGAAGGCTACACCTTC.

This rearrangement joins TRBV5-5 to TRBJ2-2; 7 bases map to TRBD1. The CDR3 consists of 16 residues. The V gene's germline CDR1 is SGHKS and CDR2 YYEKEE (reference sequence). With 4 bases clipped from V and 6 bases from J, the junction kept 12 bases outside the gene matches. The CDR3 loop is CASSVEGAKKAGELFF. CDR3 nucleotides: TGTGCCAGCAGCGTCGAGGGGGCTAAGAAGGCCGGGGAGCTGTTTTTT.

The chain joins TRBV9 to TRBJ2-7; 9 positions match TRBD2. The V and J ends lost 4 bases and 2 bases, in that order; junction bases with no gene match: 7. The CDR3 is 15 amino acids. Germline values: CDR1 SGDLS, CDR2 YYNGEE. CDR3 sequence reads: CASSPPTSGAYEQYF. In DNA form, the CDR3 reads TGTGCCAGCAGCCCGCCGACTAGCGGCGCCTACGAGCAGTACTTC. The entire variable domain, with the rest obtained from reference TRBV9 and TRBJ2-7, is as follows: DSGVTQTPKHLITATGQRVTLRCSPRSGDLSVYWYQQSLDQGLQFLIQYYNGEERAKGNILERFSAQQFPDLHSELNLSSLELGDSALYFCASSPPTSGAYEQYFGPGTRLTVT.

This clone turned up a few times. The chain employs TRBV30 and TRBJ1-1, with 8 positions matching TRBD1. The V segment lost 4 bases and the J segment 6 bases; nucleotides outside the gene matches: 7. The CDR3 length is 13 residues. Germline-derived CDR1 and CDR2 are GTSNPN and SVGIG (reference sequence). CDR3 sequence (DNA): TGTGCCTGGACAAAACAGGGACAGGCTGAAGCTTTCTTT. Translated: CAWTKQGQAEAFF.

This clone was found a few times. The chain links TRBV5-4 to TRBJ2-5; TRBD2 agrees at 9 bases. Germline values: CDR1 SGHNT, CDR2 YYREEE (reference sequence). The V gene end was trimmed by 4 bases and the J gene end by 5 bases; junction bases not matched to a gene: 6. The CDR3 is 14 amino acids. As DNA, the CDR3 is TGTGCCAGCAGCCATAGCGGGAGTATGGAGACCCAGTACTTC. The encoded protein is CASSHSGSMETQYF.

V gene TRBV7-2 combines with J gene TRBJ2-2; 8 bases line up with TRBD2. The V and J ends lost 5 bases and 7 bases, in that order; junction bases with no gene match: 12. Germline CDR1 reads SGHTA; CDR2 reads FQGNSA. The CDR3 has 16 amino acids. The CDR3 DNA follows: TGTGCCAGCAGCCCCCTCGGGGGGACTAGTAACGGGGAGCTGTTTTTT. This gives the protein CASSPLGGTSNGELFF.

The chain employs TRBV28 and TRBJ2-3; D gene unclear. The CDR3 is 13 residues long. Germline CDR1 is MDHEN and CDR2 is SYDVKM. The germline V and J ends were trimmed by 5 bases and 4 bases, with 10 bases remaining between them. The CDR3 reads CASSGQLPDTQYF. CDR3 DNA: TGTGCCAGCAGTGGGCAGTTGCCAGATACGCAGTATTTT.

V usage is TRBV28 and J usage is TRBJ2-7; D not resolved. CDR3 length equals 13 residues. The V and J ends lost 6 bases and 2 bases respectively, with 11 bases between them. Germline lookup yields CDR1 MDHEN and CDR2 SYDVKM. The CDR3 is CASREQPTYEQYF. The DNA of the CDR3 is TGTGCCAGCAGGGAACAGCCTACCTACGAGCAGTACTTC.

The genes are TRBV5-6 and TRBJ1-4; D gene uncertain. V lost 0 bases, J lost 12 bases, and 12 bases lay in between. The CDR3 extends over 13 amino acids. Germline V gene sequence: CDR1 SGHDT, CDR2 YYEEEE. The CDR3 region has the DNA TGTGCCAGCAGCTTGGCCCGAACGAGGGAACTGTTTTTT. Residues: CASSLARTRELFF.

This chain connects TRBV11-2 to TRBJ1-3, with D perhaps TRBD1 (6 bases). Trimming took off 1 base at V and 0 bases at J, with 13 bases between the two ends. Germline V gene data show CDR1 as SGHAT and CDR2 as FQNNGV. CDR3 length: 17 residues. CDR3 sequence: CASSLARGQFSGNTIYF. CDR3 DNA sequence: TGTGCCAGCAGCTTAGCCCGAGGACAGTTCTCTGGAAACACCATATATTTT.

The J gene is TRBJ1-5, the V gene TRBV28; 11 nucleotides line up with TRBD1. The germline CDR1 and CDR2 sequences are MDHEN and SYDVKM. The CDR3 contains 16 residues. The V gene end was trimmed by 6 bases and the J gene end by 3 bases; junction bases not matched to a gene: 7. The CDR3 sequence is CASSRRDRGNNQPQHF. The CDR3 nucleotides read TGTGCCAGCAGCCGCCGGGACAGGGGGAACAATCAGCCCCAGCATTTT.

This rearrangement joins TRBV28 to TRBJ1-1, with 8 positions matching TRBD1. The CDR3 has 16 residues. The germline gives CDR1 MDHEN, CDR2 SYDVKM. V shed 5 bases and J 1 base; nucleotides not matched to a gene: 9. The CDR3 DNA follows: TGTGCCAGCAGTCCGCAGTTCAGGGGGCGGAACACTGAAGCTTTCTTT. Amino acids: CASSPQFRGRNTEAFF. Filled out from reference TRBV28 and TRBJ1-1, the complete variable domain reads DVKVTQSSRYLVKRTGEKVFLECVQDMDHENMFWYRQDPGLGLRLIYFSYDVKMKEKGDIPEGYSVSREKKERFSLILESASTNQTSMYLCASSPQFRGRNTEAFFGQGTRLTVV.

This clone was detected once. The V and J genes are TRBV4-1 and TRBJ2-4, with TRBD2 matching 14 bases. V lost 4 bases to trimming and J lost 5 bases; unmatched junction nucleotides: 10. The germline gives CDR1 MGHRA, CDR2 YSYEKL. The CDR3 covers 18 residues. The CDR3 region is CASSRTGTSGSEENIQYF. CDR3 bases: TGCGCCAGCAGCCGGACCGGGACTAGCGGGAGTGAGGAAAACATTCAGTACTTC.

This clone was picked up a small number of times. The V call is TRBV27, the J call TRBJ2-7; a weak D match, TRBD2 (5 bases). This CDR3 region has 11 residues. The ends were cut back, 5 bases at V and 9 bases at J, with 11 bases in the middle. Per germline, CDR1 MNHEY and CDR2 SMNVEV (reference sequence). CDR3 amino acids: CASSMGSRQYF. As DNA, the CDR3 is TGTGCCAGCAGTATGGGGAGTCGGCAGTACTTC.

The DNA for the CDR3 is TGTGCCAGCAGCTTAAGCGGGATTGCCCATGAGCAGTTCTTC. Amino acids: CASSLSGIAHEQFF. The chain carries TRBV7-3 and TRBJ2-1; the D gene is possibly TRBD2 (6 bases). V was pared by 1 base and J by 8 bases, with 12 bases between. Per the germline V gene, CDR1 is SGHTA and CDR2 is FQGTGA. CDR3 length equals 14 residues.

The gene calls are TRBV15 and TRBJ2-3; 9 bases agree with TRBD1. V shed 0 bases, J shed 1 base, and the junction held 5 bases outside the gene matches. Germline loops: CDR1 LNHNV, CDR2 YYDKDF (reference sequence). This CDR3 has 17 amino acids. The CDR3 sequence is CATSRDRDRVGTDTQYF. The CDR3 region has the DNA TGTGCCACCAGCAGAGACCGGGACAGGGTCGGCACAGATACGCAGTATTTT. The whole variable domain, remainder taken from reference TRBV15 and TRBJ2-3, is DAMVIQNPRYQVTQFGKPVTLSCSQTLNHNVMYWYQQKSSQAPKLLFHYYDKDFNNEADTPDNFQSRRPNTSFCFLDIRSPGLGDTAMYLCATSRDRDRVGTDTQYFGPGTRLTVL.

This clone was seen once. The V and J genes are TRBV2 and TRBJ2-7; possibly TRBD1 for D (5 bases). The V and J ends lost 5 bases and 2 bases respectively, with 16 bases between them. This CDR3 spans 15 amino acids. Germline loops: CDR1 SNHLY, CDR2 FYNNEI. The DNA of the CDR3 is TGTGCCAGCAGTCCCCTGGGGCGGAATACCTACGAGCAGTACTTC. It is translated as CASSPLGRNTYEQYF.

J is TRBJ2-7 and V is TRBV7-8; the match to TRBD1 covers 7 bases. V trimming: 6 bases; J trimming: 0 bases; junction bases outside the gene matches: 8. CDR1 is SGHVS, CDR2 FQNEAQ, per germline. The CDR3 is made up of 15 amino acids. This CDR3 reads CASRLGAGGSYEQYF. The CDR3 nucleotides are TGTGCCAGCAGACTAGGGGCAGGGGGCTCCTACGAGCAGTACTTC.

The gene calls are TRBV9 and TRBJ2-3; 10 bases fit TRBD2. The CDR3 runs to 18 residues. Germline V lookup: CDR1 SGDLS, CDR2 YYNGEE. The ends lost 0 bases at V and 4 bases at J; junction bases unmatched: 11. DNA for the CDR3: TGTGCCAGCAGCGTAGCCCTCACTTTAGCGGGAGGATCAGATACGCAGTATTTT. Protein sequence: CASSVALTLAGGSDTQYF.

This chain uses TRBV5-1 with TRBJ2-7; D perhaps matches TRBD1 (6 bases). V was shortened by 0 bases and J by 2 bases, with 12 bases between the two germline ends. There are 15 residues in the CDR3. Germline V gene data show CDR1 as SGHRS and CDR2 as YFSETQ. The CDR3 loop reads CASSLASGQPYEQYF. In DNA, the CDR3 is TGCGCCAGCAGCTTGGCCTCCGGACAGCCCTACGAGCAGTACTTC.

The gene calls are TRBV2 and TRBJ2-3; the match to TRBD1 covers 8 bases. V lost 2 bases to trimming and J lost 5 bases; unmatched junction nucleotides: 3. Germline V lookup: CDR1 SNHLY, CDR2 FYNNEI. This CDR3 contains 14 residues. Here the CDR3 reads CASSEQGAGDTQYF. The CDR3 DNA is TGTGCCAGCAGTGAACAGGGGGCGGGAGATACGCAGTATTTT.

This sequence joins TRBV9 and TRBJ1-1; TRBD1 might be the D (6 bases). The CDR3 sequence is 15 residues long. Trimming shortened V by 0 bases and J by 10 bases, and 19 bases separated the two germline ends. Per germline, CDR1 SGDLS and CDR2 YYNGEE. The CDR3 nucleotides are TGTGCCAGCAGCGTAGGGGGGGGCGCGACTTCTGGAGCTTTCTTT. Protein sequence: CASSVGGGATSGAFF.